The clone carrying this T cell receptor (beta chain) was seen only once. Its specificity is not known. Generated by immunoSEQ multiplex PCR, the TCRdb table keeps only in-frame clones and is missing some. The top ten clones hold approximately 2.1% of a sample with approximately 76,000 clones, 90% to 95% of them seen once. The data are from a study of cytomegalovirus exposure and HLA in healthy donors. Across the whole study: The roughly 130 validation repertoires used the same platform as the approximately 670 first-cohort repertoires (as reported by a later analysis). Regarding the study as a whole: According to the study, roughly 160 TCR beta chains were cytomegalovirus-associated. Some public TCRs appeared in many individuals, while most sequences were rare.

The donors belonged to the roughly 110-subject validation cohort, separate from the 666-subject first cohort. Sequencing was performed on PBMCs. This receptor was identified in a young woman in good health and CMV-seronegative.

The CDR3 here is CASRAGKSPEAFF. CDR3 in DNA: TGTGCCAGCAGGGCGGGGAAGTCACCTGAAGCTTTCTTT. The chain links TRBV6-5 to TRBJ1-1; D not certain. Trimming took 6 bases from V and 6 from J, leaving 14 bases between them. CDR1 is MNHEY and CDR2 is SVGAGI in the germline V gene. The CDR3 totals 13 residues.